This T cell receptor beta chain stems from a study of blood T cell repertoires in COVID-19. Study information: The samples span acute and convalescent COVID-19 from the United States, Italy and Spain. T cells, B-cell-depleted T cells, or PBMCs provided the cDNA or gDNA that served as material.

Germline V CDR1 and CDR2: SGHVS, FNYEAQ. The CDR3 length is 14 residues. V was cut by 2 bases and J by 1 base, with 8 bases left in between. Authors' data handling: Estimation of nucleated cell counts was performed using reference gene primer amplification. Libraries were prepared by immunoSEQ multiplex PCR; TCRdb keeps only in-frame clonotypes and omits some of them. The V and J calls and clone size were taken over from that table, and D and trimming were inferred from the DNA. This sample has 200,000 to 250,000 clones, with 82% found just once. The sample taken for sequencing was peripheral blood. The source of this sequence is a woman aged 40 to 50 with acute or convalescent COVID-19. J is TRBJ1-1 and V is TRBV7-6, with D unclear. The CDR3 loop is CASSLPGGNTEAFF. CDR3 nucleotides: TGTGCCAGCAGCTTACCGGGAGGGAACACTGAAGCTTTCTTT.